Listed below are T cell receptor beta chains from one sample, sequenced in a study of cytomegalovirus exposure and HLA in healthy donors. Assay: immunoSEQ multiplex PCR; the TCRdb copy retains only in-frame clones and omits some. The sample contains over 200,000 clones, more than 85% of which appear only once. The sample was PBMCs. The origin of the receptors is a young woman in good health and CMV-seronegative. The CDR3 runs from the conserved cysteine through the conserved F or W. The D gene is left open where the match is weak. For some rows the clone size is stated as once, few or many, or as a class when expanded; others skip it.

d_gene	v_gene	abundance	j_gene	CDR3aa	CDR3nt
NA	TRBV4-3	once	TRBJ1-4	CASSSQMGGVVEKLFF	TGCGCCAGCAGCTCCCAGATGGGGGGAGTGGTCGAAAAACTGTTTTTT
NA	TRBV9	NA	TRBJ2-6	CASSPTEGGSGANVLTF	TGTGCCAGCAGCCCTACGGAAGGGGGCTCTGGGGCCAACGTCCTGACTTTC
TRBD2	TRBV5-6	NA	TRBJ2-5	CASSLGLAGPRGTQYF	TGTGCCAGCAGCCTCGGACTAGCGGGGCCTCGTGGGACCCAGTACTTC
TRBD1	TRBV7-9	NA	TRBJ2-4	CASSLTTGVKLYQYF	TGTGCCAGCAGCCTTACCACAGGGGTTAAGCTTTATCAGTACTTC
TRBD1	TRBV6-1	NA	TRBJ2-7	CASSEAHRGTYEQYF	TGTGCCAGCAGTGAAGCCCACAGGGGAACCTACGAGCAGTACTTC
NA	TRBV4-2	once	TRBJ2-3	CASSQERGGVDTQYF	TGTGCCAGCAGCCAAGAAAGGGGTGGGGTAGATACGCAGTATTTT
TRBD2	TRBV7-9	NA	TRBJ2-3	CASSPRTRADTQYF	TGTGCCAGCAGCCCCCGGACTAGAGCAGATACGCAGTATTTT
TRBD1	TRBV5-4	NA	TRBJ2-1	CASRPTGGAYNEQFF	TGTGCCAGCAGACCGACAGGGGGCGCTTACAATGAGCAGTTCTTC
TRBD1	TRBV10-1	NA	TRBJ2-1	CASSESGTGGYNEQFF	TGCGCCAGCAGTGAGTCTGGGACAGGGGGGTACAATGAGCAGTTCTTC
NA	TRBV7-2	NA	TRBJ2-6	CASSLGAGNVLTF	TGTGCCAGCAGCTTAGGGGCAGGCAACGTCCTGACTTTC
TRBD1	TRBV30	NA	TRBJ1-2	CAWSVGTGYYGYTF	TGTGCCTGGAGTGTAGGGACAGGCTACTATGGCTACACCTTC
TRBD1	TRBV2	NA	TRBJ1-3	CASSFPGTGAGNTIYF	TGTGCCAGCAGTTTCCCCGGGACAGGGGCTGGAAACACCATATATTTT
TRBD2	TRBV6-1	NA	TRBJ2-3	CASSEDRLAGNPTDTQYF	TGTGCCAGCAGTGAAGACCGACTAGCGGGTAACCCCACAGATACGCAGTATTTT
TRBD2	TRBV5-1	once	TRBJ2-1	CASSLEPTTSGGVGEQFF	TGCGCCAGCAGCTTGGAGCCCACGACTAGCGGGGGGGTAGGCGAGCAGTTCTTC
TRBD2	TRBV7-3	few	TRBJ2-1	CASSPGLAGTYNEQFF	TGTGCCAGCAGCCCGGGACTAGCGGGGACATACAATGAGCAGTTCTTC
NA	TRBV19	NA	TRBJ2-4	CASSIAGVIRAKNIQYF	TGTGCCAGTAGTATAGCCGGGGTGATTAGGGCCAAAAACATTCAGTACTTC
TRBD2	TRBV29-1	NA	TRBJ2-5	CSVLAEVVETQYF	TGCAGCGTACTAGCGGAAGTAGTGGAGACCCAGTACTTC
TRBD2	TRBV27	NA	TRBJ2-3	CATRLAGAGHTQYF	TGTGCCACAAGACTAGCGGGGGCGGGTCATACGCAGTATTTT
NA	TRBV9	NA	TRBJ2-3	CASSPSREPADTQYF	TGTGCCAGCAGCCCGTCCCGGGAGCCCGCGGATACGCAGTATTTT
NA	TRBV5-6	NA	TRBJ1-1	CASSDREANTEAFF	TGTGCCAGCAGCGACCGCGAGGCGAACACTGAAGCTTTCTTT
NA	TRBV11-2	once	TRBJ2-7	CASSFESLASYEQYF	TGTGCCAGCAGCTTCGAGTCGCTAGCGAGTTACGAGCAGTACTTC
TRBD1	TRBV29-1	NA	TRBJ2-3	CSAATGFGGSDTQYF	TGCAGCGCCGCGACAGGGTTCGGAGGTTCTGATACGCAGTATTTT
NA	TRBV16	NA	TRBJ1-5	CASSQLQQGNQPQHF	TGTGCCAGCAGCCAATTGCAACAGGGCAATCAGCCCCAGCATTTT
NA	TRBV5-4	NA	TRBJ2-7	CASSLRRTENSYEQYF	TGTGCCAGCAGCTTACGCCGGACAGAGAACTCCTACGAGCAGTACTTC
NA	TRBV9	NA	TRBJ1-3	CASSETAFSGNTIYF	TGTGCCAGCAGCGAGACAGCTTTCTCTGGAAACACCATATATTTT
NA	TRBV19	NA	TRBJ2-4	CASSIEDNLAKNIQYF	TGTGCCAGTAGTATTGAGGATAACCTAGCCAAAAACATTCAGTACTTC
TRBD2	TRBV5-1	NA	TRBJ2-7	CASRQGLAVSYEQYF	TGCGCCAGCAGACAGGGACTAGCGGTCTCCTACGAGCAGTACTTC
TRBD2	TRBV4-3	few	TRBJ2-7	CASSQEKAGGAYEQYF	TGCGCCAGCAGCCAAGAGAAAGCGGGGGGAGCCTACGAGCAGTACTTC
NA	TRBV5-4	NA	TRBJ2-7	CASSADWREQYF	TGTGCCAGCAGCGCGGATTGGCGCGAGCAGTACTTC
NA	TRBV9	NA	TRBJ2-3	CASSVEVSGDTQYF	TGTGCCAGCAGCGTAGAGGTCAGCGGGGATACGCAGTATTTT
NA	TRBV5-4	NA	TRBJ2-3	CASSLAGSTDTQYF	TGTGCCAGCAGCTTGGCCGGGAGCACAGATACGCAGTATTTT
NA	TRBV11-3	NA	TRBJ2-2	CASSSRGTNTGELFF	TGTGCCAGCAGCTCACGGGGGACCAACACCGGGGAGCTGTTTTTT
NA	TRBV7-9	NA	TRBJ2-1	CASSLIPQVEQFF	TGTGCCAGCAGCTTAATACCACAGGTTGAGCAGTTCTTC
TRBD1	TRBV5-1	NA	TRBJ1-3	CASIYRGPTGCGNTIYF	TGCGCCAGCATTTACAGGGGACCAACAGGGTGCGGAAACACCATATATTTT
NA	TRBV9	NA	TRBJ2-3	CASSERRNTDTQYF	TGTGCCAGCAGCGAGCGAAGGAACACAGATACGCAGTATTTT
NA	TRBV11-2	NA	TRBJ2-2	CASSQYSGLYTGELFF	TGTGCCAGCAGCCAATATTCAGGGTTATACACCGGGGAGCTGTTTTTT
TRBD1	TRBV4-3	NA	TRBJ1-6	CASSQEKGPGQGFSPLHF	TGCGCCAGCAGCCAGGAAAAGGGACCGGGACAGGGGTTTTCACCCCTCCACTTT